Listed below are T cell receptor beta chains from one sample, sequenced in a study of blood T cell repertoires in COVID-19. Using immunoSEQ multiplex PCR, the repertoire was profiled, and TCRdb retains in-frame clones only, with some absent. Altogether 290,000 or so clones are present, 65% to 90% being singletons, with the ten largest covering more than 4.5%. Sequencing was done on a sample of peripheral blood. The source is a man in his forties or fifties with active or convalescent COVID-19. Both conserved end residues are part of each CDR3. The D gene is left open where the match is weak. Not every row has a clone size; where given, it reads once, few, many or a size class.

clone_size j_call d_call v_call cdr3_aa cdr3_nt
. TRBJ2-7 . TRBV16 CASSQVTYEQYF TGTGCCAGCAGCCAAGTTACATACGAGCAGTACTTC
. TRBJ1-1 . TRBV3-1/TRBV3-2 CASSQGPQTNTEAFF TGTGCCAGCAGCCAAGGCCCGCAGACAAACACTGAAGCTTTCTTT
. TRBJ1-3 . TRBV5-1 CASSLGGPSGNTIYF TGCGCCAGCAGCTTAGGCGGGCCCTCTGGAAACACCATATATTTT
. TRBJ2-1 TRBD2 TRBV27 CASSLRGTSGSGEQFF TGTGCCAGCAGTTTAAGGGGGACTAGCGGGAGTGGGGAGCAGTTCTTC
. TRBJ2-1 . TRBV7-3 CAPFRRSSYNEQFF TGTGCTCCCTTCAGGAGGAGCTCCTACAATGAGCAGTTCTTC
. TRBJ1-5 . TRBV5-1 CASSLRQGSNQPQHF TGCGCCAGCAGCTTGAGGCAGGGAAGCAATCAGCCCCAGCATTTT
few TRBJ2-4 . TRBV19 CASTPSGQNIQYF TGTGCCAGTACCCCGAGCGGCCAAAACATTCAGTACTTC
. TRBJ2-5 TRBD2 TRBV7-9 CASSLWTSGKETQYF TGTGCCAGCAGCTTATGGACTAGCGGGAAAGAGACCCAGTACTTC
. TRBJ1-2 . TRBV19 CASIPGHQEGGYTF TGTGCCAGTATCCCGGGACACCAAGAAGGCGGCTACACCTTC
. TRBJ2-7 TRBD1 TRBV5-5 CASSVTGGYEQYF TGTGCCAGCAGCGTAACAGGGGGGTACGAGCAGTACTTC
. TRBJ2-2 . TRBV9 CASGRGLRNTGELFF TGTGCCAGCGGGCGGGGGCTAAGGAACACCGGGGAGCTGTTTTTT
. TRBJ2-1 TRBD2 TRBV14 CASSQRRLAGWNSYNEQFF TGTGCCAGCAGCCAGAGACGGCTAGCGGGATGGAACTCCTACAATGAGCAGTTCTTC
. TRBJ1-4 . TRBV7-6 CASSHNSGMTNEKLFF TGTGCCAGCAGCCACAACTCAGGGATGACTAATGAAAAACTGTTTTTT
. TRBJ2-2 TRBD2 TRBV28 CASGRLAPGELFF TGTGCCAGCGGAAGACTAGCCCCCGGGGAGCTGTTTTTT
few TRBJ2-1 . TRBV29-1 CSVGLINEQFF TGCAGCGTCGGACTAATAAATGAGCAGTTCTTC
. TRBJ1-5 TRBD1 TRBV28 CATKQGAGNQPQHF TGTGCCACTAAACAGGGGGCTGGCAATCAGCCCCAGCATTTT